Included here is one T cell receptor (beta chain) sequence, with context. Its target is not known. CDR1 and CDR2 (germline): SGHDT, YYEEEE. Unmatched junction bases numbered 5, after V lost 0 bases and J lost 3 bases. This CDR3 contains 16 residues. The data belong to a study of cytomegalovirus exposure and HLA in healthy donors. Primers included in the PCR were 60 Vbeta and 13 Jbeta primers. Sequencing was performed with immunoSEQ multiplex PCR; in TCRdb, only in-frame clones are kept and a portion is missing. The sample includes about 89,000 clones, about 80% of them seen just once. General observations from the study: Roughly uniform sequencing depth across donors was assumed, possibly incorrectly.

The chain employs TRBV5-6 and TRBJ1-5, with 8 bases identical to TRBD1. The sample consisted of PBMCs. This clonotype was sampled from a male donor in good health and CMV-seronegative. CDR3 residues: CASSLGGTGLNQPQHF. The CDR3 DNA follows: TGTGCCAGCAGCTTGGGGGGGACAGGACTCAATCAGCCCCAGCATTTT.